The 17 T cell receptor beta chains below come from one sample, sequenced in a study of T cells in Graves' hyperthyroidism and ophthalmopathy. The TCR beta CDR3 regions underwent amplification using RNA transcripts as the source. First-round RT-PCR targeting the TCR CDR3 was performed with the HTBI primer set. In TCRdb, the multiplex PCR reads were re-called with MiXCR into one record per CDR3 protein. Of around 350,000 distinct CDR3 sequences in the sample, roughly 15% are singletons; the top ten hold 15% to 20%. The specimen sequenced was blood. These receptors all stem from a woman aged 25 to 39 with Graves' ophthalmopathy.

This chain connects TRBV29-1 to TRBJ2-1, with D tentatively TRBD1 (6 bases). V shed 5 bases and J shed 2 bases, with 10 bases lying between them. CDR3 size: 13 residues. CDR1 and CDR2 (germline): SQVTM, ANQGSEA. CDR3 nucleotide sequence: TGCAGCGTTTCGGCAGGGGCCTACAATGAGCAGTTCTTC. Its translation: CSVSAGAYNEQFF.

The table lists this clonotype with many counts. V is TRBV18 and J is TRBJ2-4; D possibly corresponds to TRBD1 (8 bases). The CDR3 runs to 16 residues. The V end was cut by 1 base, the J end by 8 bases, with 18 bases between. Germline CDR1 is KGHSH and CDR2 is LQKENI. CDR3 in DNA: TGTGCCAGCTCACCACGACTGGACAGGGAGGGACACATTCAGTACTTC. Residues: CASSPRLDREGHIQYF.

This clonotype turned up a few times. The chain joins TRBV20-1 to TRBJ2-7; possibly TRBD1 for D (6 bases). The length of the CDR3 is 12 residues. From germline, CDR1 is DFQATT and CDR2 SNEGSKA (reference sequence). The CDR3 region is CRADRRSYEQYF. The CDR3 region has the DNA TGCAGGGCCGACAGGCGCTCCTACGAGCAGTACTTC.

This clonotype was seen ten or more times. CDR3 nucleotide sequence: TGTGCCAGCAGCCAAGGGGGAATAGATCCCCTTCTGGCAGCTTTCTTT. Its translation: CASSQGGIDPLLAAFF. This chain joins TRBV3-1 and TRBJ1-1; D remains ambiguous. The V and J ends lost 1 base and 10 bases respectively, with 22 bases between them. The CDR3 sequence is 16 residues long. CDR1 is LGHDT and CDR2 is YNNKEL in the germline V gene (reference sequence).

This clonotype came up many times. The CDR3 coding sequence is TGTGCCAGCAGGCCAGGGGCAGGGCGGGAGGATCGCTACACCTTC. It codes for CASRPGAGREDRYTF. The rearrangement joins TRBV2 to TRBJ1-2, with D possibly matching TRBD1 (6 bases). V shed 6 bases and J shed 9 bases, with 23 bases lying between them. Germline CDR1 reads SNHLY; CDR2 reads FYNNEI. CDR3 length: 15 amino acids.

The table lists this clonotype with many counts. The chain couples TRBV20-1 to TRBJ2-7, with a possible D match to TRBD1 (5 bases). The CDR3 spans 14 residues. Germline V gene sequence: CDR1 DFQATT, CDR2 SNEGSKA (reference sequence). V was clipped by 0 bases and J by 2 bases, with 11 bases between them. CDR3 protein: CSARDLQTAYEQYF. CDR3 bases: TGCAGTGCTAGAGATCTACAGACAGCCTACGAGCAGTACTTC.

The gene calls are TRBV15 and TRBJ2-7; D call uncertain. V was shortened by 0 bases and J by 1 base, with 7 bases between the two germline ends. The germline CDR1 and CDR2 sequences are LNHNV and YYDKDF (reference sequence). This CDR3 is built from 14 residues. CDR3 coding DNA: TGTGCCACCAGCAGAGATGTGGGGTCCTACGAGCAGTACTTC. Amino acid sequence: CATSRDVGSYEQYF. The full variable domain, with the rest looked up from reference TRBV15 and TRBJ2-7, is DAMVIQNPRYQVTQFGKPVTLSCSQTLNHNVMYWYQQKSSQAPKLLFHYYDKDFNNEADTPDNFQSRRPNTSFCFLDIRSPGLGDTAMYLCATSRDVGSYEQYFGPGTRLTVT.

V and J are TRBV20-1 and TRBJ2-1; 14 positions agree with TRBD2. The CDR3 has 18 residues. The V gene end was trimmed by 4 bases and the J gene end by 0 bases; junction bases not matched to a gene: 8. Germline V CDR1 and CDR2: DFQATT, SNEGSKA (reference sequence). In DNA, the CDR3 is TGCAGTGCTAATCCGGGACTAGCGGGGGTATTCTCCTACAATGAGCAGTTCTTC. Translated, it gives CSANPGLAGVFSYNEQFF.

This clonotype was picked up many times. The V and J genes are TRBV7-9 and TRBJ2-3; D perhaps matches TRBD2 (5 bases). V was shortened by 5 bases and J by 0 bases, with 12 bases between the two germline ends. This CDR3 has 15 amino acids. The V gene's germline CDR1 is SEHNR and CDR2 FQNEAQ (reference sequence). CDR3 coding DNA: TGTGCCAGCAGCGGCGTATTAGCGAGCACAGATACGCAGTATTTT. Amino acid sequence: CASSGVLASTDTQYF.

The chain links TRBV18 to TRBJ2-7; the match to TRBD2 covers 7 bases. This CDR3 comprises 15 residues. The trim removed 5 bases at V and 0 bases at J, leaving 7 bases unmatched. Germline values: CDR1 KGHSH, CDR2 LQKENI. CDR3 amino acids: CASSNGEGISYEQYF. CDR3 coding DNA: TGTGCCAGCTCAAACGGGGAGGGAATCTCCTACGAGCAGTACTTC.

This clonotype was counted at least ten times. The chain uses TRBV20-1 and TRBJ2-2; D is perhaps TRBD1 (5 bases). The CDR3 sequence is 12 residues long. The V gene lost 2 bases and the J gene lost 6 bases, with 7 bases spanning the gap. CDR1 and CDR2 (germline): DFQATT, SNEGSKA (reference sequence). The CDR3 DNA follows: TGCAGTGCTAGATGGGGCCCCGGGGAGCTGTTTTTT. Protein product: CSARWGPGELFF.

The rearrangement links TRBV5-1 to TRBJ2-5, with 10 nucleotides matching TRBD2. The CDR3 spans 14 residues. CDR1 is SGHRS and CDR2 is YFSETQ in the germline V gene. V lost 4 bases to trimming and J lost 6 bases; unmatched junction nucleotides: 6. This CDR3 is CASSIAGGAKTQYF. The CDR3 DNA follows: TGCGCCAGCAGCATAGCGGGGGGCGCGAAGACCCAGTACTTC. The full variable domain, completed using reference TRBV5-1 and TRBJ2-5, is KAGVTQTPRYLIKTRGQQVTLSCSPISGHRSVSWYQQTPGQGLQFLFEYFSETQRNKGNFPGRFSGRQFSNSRSEMNVSTLELGDSALYLCASSIAGGAKTQYFGPGTRLLVL.

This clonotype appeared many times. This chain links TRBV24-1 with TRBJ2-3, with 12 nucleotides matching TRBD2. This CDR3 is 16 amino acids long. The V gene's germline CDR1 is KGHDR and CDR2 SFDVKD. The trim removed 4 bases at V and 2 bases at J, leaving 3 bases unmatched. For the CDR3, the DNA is TGTGCCACCAGTGACGGACTAGCGGGGTTCACAGATACGCAGTATTTT. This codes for CATSDGLAGFTDTQYF.

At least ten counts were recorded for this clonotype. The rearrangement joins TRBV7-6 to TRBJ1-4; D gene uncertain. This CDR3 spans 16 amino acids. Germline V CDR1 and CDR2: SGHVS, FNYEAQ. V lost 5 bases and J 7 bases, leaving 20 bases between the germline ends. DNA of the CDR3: TGTGCCAGCAGCCAAGGGTTAATAACGTCCAGTGAAAAACTGTTTTTT. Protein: CASSQGLITSSEKLFF.

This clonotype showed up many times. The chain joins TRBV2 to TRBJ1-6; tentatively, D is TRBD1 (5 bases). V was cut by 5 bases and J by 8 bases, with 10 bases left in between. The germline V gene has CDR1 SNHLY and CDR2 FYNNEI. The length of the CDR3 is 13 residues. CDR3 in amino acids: CASSRGYDSPLHF. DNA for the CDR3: TGTGCCAGCAGTCGGGGGTACGATTCACCCCTCCACTTT. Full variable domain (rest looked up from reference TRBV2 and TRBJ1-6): EPEVTQTPSHQVTQMGQEVILRCVPISNHLYFYWYRQILGQKVEFLVSFYNNEISEKSEIFDDQFSVERPDGSNFTLKIRSTKLEDSAMYFCASSRGYDSPLHFGNGTRLTVT.

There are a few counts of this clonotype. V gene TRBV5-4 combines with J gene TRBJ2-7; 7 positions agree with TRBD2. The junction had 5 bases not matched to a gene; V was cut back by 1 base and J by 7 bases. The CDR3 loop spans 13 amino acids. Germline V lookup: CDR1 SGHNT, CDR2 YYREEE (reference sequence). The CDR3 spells CASSLWGGGEQYF. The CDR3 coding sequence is TGTGCCAGCAGCTTGTGGGGGGGGGGAGAGCAGTACTTC.

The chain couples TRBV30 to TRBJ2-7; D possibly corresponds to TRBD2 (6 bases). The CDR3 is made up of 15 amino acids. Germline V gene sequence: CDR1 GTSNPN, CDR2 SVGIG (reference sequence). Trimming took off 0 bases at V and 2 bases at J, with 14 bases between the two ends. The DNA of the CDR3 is TGTGCCTGGAGTGTACGGGACTCCAAGGCCTACGAGCAGTACTTC. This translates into CAWSVRDSKAYEQYF.